This T cell receptor beta chain is drawn from a study of T cell changes during pregnancy in multiple sclerosis. Some clones are missing from TCRdb's copy, which holds only in-frame ones; the method was immunoSEQ multiplex PCR. The sample yields 91,000 or so clones, under 95% seen once. The germline V and J ends were trimmed by 9 bases and 3 bases, with 14 bases remaining between them. CDR3 length: 13 residues. Germline lookup yields CDR1 LNHNV and CDR2 YYDKDF (reference sequence). The sample here was peripheral blood, taken after pregnancy. V is TRBV15 and J is TRBJ1-1; D is undetermined. The receptor's source is a female donor with multiple sclerosis, enrolled in a pregnancy study. In DNA, the CDR3 is TGTGCCACAGAGCAAAGCGGGCACACTGAAGCTTTCTTT. Translated: CATEQSGHTEAFF.